Presented here are 19 T cell receptor beta chains from one specimen sequenced in a study of T cells after yellow fever vaccination. TCRdb processed the 5' RACE reads anew with MiXCR; each CDR3 protein has one entry. The top ten clones hold approximately 2.7% of a sample with fewer than 150,000 distinct CDR3 sequences, about 7% of them seen once. Sequencing was performed on CD4+ T cells sorted from PBMCs, taken roughly 47 days after the first yellow fever vaccination. These receptors originate from a man in his late teens or twenties who received the YFV17D yellow fever vaccine.

This clonotype was recorded at least ten times. The chain couples TRBV13 to TRBJ2-7, with TRBD2 identical over 7 bases. With V trimmed by 4 bases and J by 3 bases, 9 bases remained unmatched. CDR3 size: 15 residues. Germline loops: CDR1 PRHDT, CDR2 FYEKMQ (reference sequence). The DNA of the CDR3 is TGTGCCAGCAGCTCCGCCCGGGAGGCTGACTACGAGCAGTACTTC. Encoded protein: CASSSAREADYEQYF.

This clonotype was picked up a small number of times. V and J are TRBV5-1 and TRBJ2-7; a weak D match, TRBD1 (5 bases). Germline assignment: CDR1 SGHRS and CDR2 YFSETQ. Between the trimmed V and J ends, which lost 0 bases and 5 bases, there was a span of 12 bases. CDR3 length: 14 amino acids. This chain's CDR3 is CASSLATRGNEQYF. CDR3 DNA: TGCGCCAGCAGCTTGGCCACAAGGGGCAACGAGCAGTACTTC.

This clonotype came up many times. This sequence joins TRBV7-2 and TRBJ1-2, with D perhaps TRBD1 (5 bases). Germline V gives CDR1 SGHTA, CDR2 FQGNSA. Between the trimmed V and J ends, which lost 5 bases and 8 bases, there was a span of 18 bases. The CDR3 extends over 14 amino acids. Written as DNA, the CDR3 is TGTGCCAGCAGCACTACGGGACTGGCAAGGGGCTACACCTTC. Protein product: CASSTTGLARGYTF.

This chain joins TRBV27 and TRBJ1-4, with D perhaps TRBD1 (6 bases). Looked up from germline, CDR1 is MNHEY and CDR2 is SMNVEV (reference sequence). This CDR3 has 18 residues. V dropped 6 bases and J dropped 8 bases, with 28 bases sitting between them. This chain's CDR3 is CASRSRATGAGAREKLFF. In DNA, the CDR3 is TGTGCCAGCAGGTCCAGGGCGACCGGAGCGGGGGCTAGAGAAAAACTGTTTTTT.

This clonotype was observed at least ten times. V and J are TRBV6-2 or TRBV6-3 and TRBJ2-7; 10 bases align to TRBD1. With 4 bases clipped from V and 1 base from J, the junction kept 4 bases outside the gene matches. The CDR3 length is 15 residues. Germline V gene sequence: CDR1 MNHEY, CDR2 SVGEGT. The CDR3 nucleotides are TGTGCCAGCAGTTCCTGGGACAGGGGTTCCTACGAGCAGTACGTC. Amino acids: CASSSWDRGSYEQYV.

This clonotype was picked up many times. This chain uses TRBV18 with TRBJ2-3; D is perhaps TRBD1 (6 bases). Germline CDR1 reads KGHSH; CDR2 reads LQKENI. This CDR3 has 15 residues. V was pared by 6 bases and J by 4 bases, with 17 bases between. CDR3 residues: CASSPQGQVADTQYF. The CDR3, as DNA: TGTGCCAGCTCGCCTCAGGGGCAGGTCGCAGATACGCAGTATTTT.

This clonotype showed up just once. This clone may be a read error of a much larger clone one base away. The rearrangement links TRBV5-1 to TRBJ2-5; D remains unclear. CDR1 and CDR2 (germline): SGHRS, YFSETQ. The CDR3 extends over 13 amino acids. V shed 2 bases and J shed 2 bases, with 7 bases lying between them. DNA for the CDR3: TGCGCCAGCAGCTTTTTGGGACAAGAGACCCAGTACTTC. Encoded protein: CASSFLGQETQYF.

There are many counts of this clonotype. The chain links TRBV5-1 to TRBJ1-4; D ambiguous. The CDR3 totals 15 residues. CDR1 is SGHRS, CDR2 YFSETQ, per germline. Between the trimmed V and J ends, which lost 4 bases and 0 bases, there was a span of 10 bases. CDR3 nucleotide sequence: TGCGCCAGCAGCAGAGGGAGTGCAACTAATGAAAAACTGTTTTTT. Protein product: CASSRGSATNEKLFF.

The genes are TRBV3-1 and TRBJ1-4, with D unclear. Trimming took off 10 bases at V and 5 bases at J, with 26 bases between the two ends. The CDR3 is 17 residues long. Germline CDR1 is LGHDT and CDR2 is YNNKEL (reference sequence). Written as DNA, the CDR3 is TGTGCCACCTGCCAAGAGGATTCCAGTAGGAGAAATGAAAAACTGTTTTTT. This gives the protein CATCQEDSSRRNEKLFF.

The table lists this clonotype with many counts. CDR3 sequence: CASTTWSRVSRANYGYTF. CDR3 coding DNA: TGTGCCAGTACCACATGGTCTCGGGTTTCGAGAGCTAACTATGGCTACACCTTC. V gene TRBV19 combines with J gene TRBJ1-2; D gene ambiguous. CDR1 is LNHDA and CDR2 is SQIVND in the germline V gene (reference sequence). The length of the CDR3 is 18 residues. Deletions cut 7 bases from V and 0 bases from J, with 24 bases between. Together with reference TRBV19 and TRBJ1-2, the CDR3 gives the full variable domain: DGGITQSPKYLFRKEGQNVTLSCEQNLNHDAMYWYRQDPGQGLRLIYYSQIVNDFQKGDIAEGYSVSREKKESFPLTVTSAQKNPTAFYLCASTTWSRVSRANYGYTFGSGTRLTVV.

This clonotype was counted at least ten times. The gene calls are TRBV10-3 and TRBJ2-7; D is possibly TRBD1 (5 bases). CDR3 length: 14 residues. V was cut by 2 bases and J by 2 bases, with 10 bases left in between. CDR1 and CDR2 (germline): ENHRY, SYGVKD. The CDR3 nucleotides read TGTGCCATCAGTGAGCCAACAGGCACCTACGAGCAGTACTTC. Protein sequence: CAISEPTGTYEQYF.

This clonotype was seen at least ten times. One end of the junction does not line up with germline, which may come from a read error. The rearrangement uses TRBV5-1 and TRBJ2-7; possible D gene TRBD2, 6 bases. The CDR3 has 14 amino acids. Germline CDR1 SGHRS, CDR2 YFSETQ. CDR3 in amino acids: CASSLAGLQYGQYF. CDR3 DNA sequence: TGCGCCAGCAGCTTGGCGGGACTGCAGTACGGGCAGTACTTC.

This clonotype has ten or more counts. This sequence joins TRBV10-3 and TRBJ1-2; D remains unclear. The germline V gene encodes CDR1 ENHRY and CDR2 SYGVKD. This CDR3 is 12 amino acids long. Trimming left V 7 bases short and J 4 bases short, with 10 bases between. The DNA of the CDR3 is TGTGCCATCACGGACGGAATCTATGGCTACACCTTC. Protein sequence: CAITDGIYGYTF.

This clonotype was detected ten times or more. This sequence joins TRBV18 and TRBJ2-3; D not resolved. Trimming removed 8 bases at V and 3 bases at J, with 12 bases between. This CDR3 is built from 13 residues. Germline CDR1 and CDR2: KGHSH and LQKENI. CDR3 sequence (DNA): TGTGCCAGCGCAACCGGCCGAACAGATACGCAGTATTTT. It encodes CASATGRTDTQYF. Full variable domain (remainder filled in from reference TRBV18 and TRBJ2-3): NAGVMQNPRHLVRRRGQEARLRCSPMKGHSHVYWYRQLPEEGLKFMVYLQKENIIDESGMPKERFSAEFPKEGPSILRIQQVVRGDSAAYFCASATGRTDTQYFGPGTRLTVL.

This clonotype was observed a handful of times. This rearrangement joins TRBV11-3 to TRBJ2-7, with 13 bases lining up with TRBD2. This CDR3 has 21 amino acids. From germline, CDR1 is SGHNT and CDR2 YENEEA. The V and J ends lost 4 bases and 0 bases, in that order; junction bases with no gene match: 18. The CDR3 bases are TGTGCCAGCAGCTCCCCCACCGGCCTACTAGCGGGGGGGCGAGGCTCCTACGAGCAGTACTTC. Protein: CASSSPTGLLAGGRGSYEQYF.

This clonotype has at least ten counts. This chain connects TRBV7-2 to TRBJ2-7, with TRBD2 matching 8 bases. The CDR3 has 15 residues. Germline V gene data show CDR1 as SGHTA and CDR2 as FQGNSA. After removal of 2 bases from V and 2 bases from J, the junction contained 5 bases not matched to a gene. The CDR3 loop reads CASSLSGAGAYEQYF. CDR3 in DNA: TGTGCCAGCAGCTTATCCGGAGCGGGGGCCTACGAGCAGTACTTC. Full variable domain (rest looked up from reference TRBV7-2 and TRBJ2-7): GAGVSQSPSNKVTEKGKDVELRCDPISGHTALYWYRQSLGQGLEFLIYFQGNSAPDKSGLPSDRFSAERTGGSVSTLTIQRTQQEDSAVYLCASSLSGAGAYEQYFGPGTRLTVT.

This clonotype has at least ten counts. The CDR3 reads CASSQATGSTNEKLFF. CDR3 sequence (DNA): TGCGCCAGCAGCCAGGCGACCGGCTCAACTAATGAAAAACTGTTTTTT. The genes are TRBV4-3 and TRBJ1-4; no firm D call. There are 16 residues in the CDR3. Germline CDR1 and CDR2: LGHNA and YSLEER. The V gene lost 3 bases and the J gene lost 0 bases, with 11 bases spanning the gap.

V gene TRBV19 combines with J gene TRBJ2-3; maybe TRBD1 (6 bases). The V and J ends lost 2 bases and 1 base respectively, with 10 bases between them. This CDR3 comprises 15 residues. CDR1 is LNHDA, CDR2 SQIVND, per germline (reference sequence). The CDR3 protein is CASSIYQGRTDTQYF. DNA for the CDR3: TGTGCCAGTAGTATATACCAGGGGCGCACAGATACGCAGTATTTT.

This clonotype was seen repeatedly, ten times or more. The gene calls are TRBV7-8 and TRBJ2-1, with TRBD2 as a possible D gene (6 bases). The CDR3 is made up of 17 amino acids. Germline V lookup: CDR1 SGHVS, CDR2 FQNEAQ. Deletions cut 3 bases from V and 10 bases from J, with 25 bases between. The CDR3 spells CASSFPAGTVLGSEQFF. In nucleotides, the CDR3 is TGTGCCAGCAGCTTCCCAGCCGGGACTGTTCTGGGGTCGGAGCAGTTCTTC. The full variable domain, its missing parts supplied by reference TRBV7-8 and TRBJ2-1, is GAGVSQSPRYKVAKRGQDVALRCDPISGHVSLFWYQQALGQGPEFLTYFQNEAQLDKSGLPSDRFFAERPEGSVSTLKIQRTQQEDSAVYLCASSFPAGTVLGSEQFFGPGTRLTVL.